This T cell receptor (beta chain) emerged from a study of T-cell reconstitution after alpha-beta-depleted transplantation in children. Notes on the study in general: It was newly produced T cells that mostly accounted for T-cell counts and diversity one year after transplant. In patients about two months after transplant, alpha-beta T cells reportedly arose from several hundred expanded graft clones.

This clonotype was recorded many times. The antigen is not known. Preparation of the TCRbeta library was carried out with unique molecular identifiers. TCRdb reanalysed the PCR reads using MiXCR and keeps one entry per CDR3 protein. The data contain about 200,000 distinct CDR3 sequences, 5.5% to 7% of them singletons. Germline CDR1 and CDR2: MDHEN and SYDVKM. The CDR3 totals 14 residues. The sample in question was PBMCs, obtained before TCRalphabeta/CD19-depleted stem cell transplant. The V and J genes are TRBV28 and TRBJ1-1, with D uncertain. This clonotype was sampled from a girl less than two years old with combined immunodeficiency, due to receive a stem cell transplant. The DNA for the CDR3 is TGTGCGATAACGGGAGGAGTGATGAACACTGAAGCTTTCTTT. This codes for CAITGGVMNTEAFF.